The source of this TCR beta chain is a study of human T cells and chemical hapten exposure. Study at large: Throughout a study of about 24 weeks, patients underwent weekly scalp administration of diphenylcyclopropenone doses. The study traced per-sample TCR yield variation mainly to small differences in pooled library volumes.

To note about this clonotype: A much larger clone is a single base away; this may be a read error. A read error is likely, as this CDR3 ends without the conserved phenylalanine or tryptophan.

Per the study methods: Sampled TCR counts reached a median of about 90,000 per sample, with values ranging from 23,224 to 690,600. TCRdb fed the RACE reads into MiXCR, producing one record per CDR3 protein. Here the V and J calls rest on TCRdb's processing, not on the authors' analysis. The table includes about 34,000 distinct CDR3 sequences, about a tenth detected once. Time point described: pre-sensitization, week 0. The treatment here: therapeutic diphenylcyclopropenone sensitization with weekly scalp DPC. The starting material, unfractionated whole blood, was used for total RNA extraction. The CDR3 runs 11 residues. V was clipped by 3 bases and J by 5 bases, with 5 bases between them. The germline V gene has CDR1 MDHEN and CDR2 SYDVKM.

The sample in question was whole blood, obtained in connection with sensitization to the hapten diphenylcyclopropenone (DPC). The gene calls are TRBV28 and TRBJ2-7; D gene ambiguous. The sequence derives from a man aged 50-59 years with alopecia areata. Some clones in this sample may be carry-over from other donors' samples. The CDR3 DNA reads as TGTGCCAGCAGTTTGGGCCACGAGCAGTACTAC. As protein: CASSLGHEQYY.